Shown below are 21 T cell receptor beta chains from a single sample sequenced in a study of shared clonotypes between healthy human individuals (dated by TCRdb to about 2020). The receptor library was made with the immunoSEQ multiplex PCR assay. TCRdb took over this immuneACCESS table, retaining in-frame rearrangements with V and J assigned. Such tables are incomplete; in checked studies, under half of the missing clones stem from an unresolved V gene, and the remainder is unexplained. The sample table lists 2,500,000 or so clones, 90% to 95% of them with a count of one. 0.36% of the sample comes from the top ten. Sequencing used naive CD4+ T cells from PBMCs. The cell subset or site label corresponds to: CD45RA+ positively selected. The receptors here all came from a man between 18 and 35 years old in good health. Some clones in this sample may be carry-over from other donors' samples.

This rearrangement joins TRBV28 to TRBJ2-1; D might be TRBD2 (6 bases). The CDR3 runs 15 residues. In germline, CDR1 is MDHEN, CDR2 SYDVKM. Between the trimmed V and J ends, which lost 6 bases and 7 bases, there was a span of 19 bases. The CDR3 DNA reads TGTGCCAGCAGCCGCGGAGGGATAGAGAAGAATGAGCAGTTCTTC. Translation gives CASSRGGIEKNEQFF.

On this clone itself: A read error may produce the germline difference seen at one junction end. The chain is built from TRBV6-1 and TRBJ2-4; D is possibly TRBD1 or TRBD2 (5 bases each). Germline V gene sequence: CDR1 MNHNS, CDR2 SASEGT. The CDR3 has 12 amino acids. The CDR3 reads CASSEGLRDGDF. The DNA for the CDR3 is TGTGCCAGCAGTGAAGGACTCCGGGACGGGGACTTC.

Concerning this clone: The sample holds other DNA sequences that translate to the same CDR3. The rearrangement joins TRBV5-1 to TRBJ1-4, with D possibly TRBD1 on 6 matching bases. The V end lost 7 bases, the J end lost 5 bases, and 12 bases lay between the germline ends. CDR3 size: 13 residues. Germline V gene sequence: CDR1 SGHRS, CDR2 YFSETQ. The CDR3 loop is CASSPQGNEKLFF. CDR3 in DNA: TGCGCCAGCTCCCCCCAGGGGAATGAAAAACTGTTTTTT.

This clone was seen a single time. J is TRBJ2-5 and V is TRBV2; D unresolved. CDR1 and CDR2 from the germline V gene are SNHLY and FYNNEI. V lost 3 bases and J lost 2, with 7 bases in between. This CDR3 contains 13 residues. The CDR3 loop reads CASSDLRQETQYF. CDR3 sequence (DNA): TGTGCCAGCAGTGACCTGCGGCAAGAGACCCAGTACTTC.

The rearrangement links TRBV28 to TRBJ2-7; D is undetermined. CDR3 size: 15 residues. Looked up from germline, CDR1 is MDHEN and CDR2 is SYDVKM. Trimming stripped 4 bases from V and 8 bases from J, with 21 bases between. CDR3 region: CASSSPASLGLQQYF. As DNA, the CDR3 is TGTGCCAGCAGTTCCCCAGCGTCGCTTGGGCTACAGCAGTACTTC.

This chain connects TRBV6-6 to TRBJ2-2; D is ambiguous. Germline values: CDR1 MNHNY, CDR2 SVGAGI (reference sequence). The CDR3 consists of 14 residues. V shed 2 bases and J shed 6 bases, with 10 bases lying between them. Here the CDR3 reads CASSYRQAAGELFF. In DNA, the CDR3 is TGTGCCAGCAGTTACCGGCAGGCCGCCGGGGAGCTGTTTTTT.

The CDR3 region is CASSLSGTSAYNEQFF. The DNA of the CDR3 is TGTGCCAGCAGTTTATCCGGGACTAGCGCTTACAATGAGCAGTTCTTC. The chain recombines TRBV28 with TRBJ2-1, with 10 bases matching TRBD2. V was clipped by 1 base and J by 4 bases; unmatched bases: 4. Germline V gene lookup returns CDR1 MDHEN and CDR2 SYDVKM. The CDR3 runs to 16 residues.

Concerning this clone: This sample also contains other DNA sequences that code for the same CDR3. The gene calls are TRBV5-1 and TRBJ1-6; perhaps TRBD1 as D (5 bases). The CDR3 has 14 residues. V was cut by 0 bases and J by 5 bases, with 6 bases left in between. Germline lookup yields CDR1 SGHRS and CDR2 YFSETQ. Here the CDR3 reads CASSLDRNNSPLHF. CDR3 sequence (DNA): TGCGCCAGCAGCTTGGACAGGAATAATTCACCCCTCCACTTT. Combining the CDR3 with reference TRBV5-1 and TRBJ1-6 gives the whole variable domain KAGVTQTPRYLIKTRGQQVTLSCSPISGHRSVSWYQQTPGQGLQFLFEYFSETQRNKGNFPGRFSGRQFSNSRSEMNVSTLELGDSALYLCASSLDRNNSPLHFGNGTRLTVT.

This clone showed up just once. This chain links TRBV5-4 with TRBJ2-5, with TRBD2 matching 8 bases. The CDR3 length is 13 residues. Trimming cost V 2 bases and J 3 bases; bases outside gene matches: 0. Per the germline V gene, CDR1 is SGHNT and CDR2 is YYREEE (reference sequence). CDR3 nucleotide sequence: TGTGCCAGCAGCTTTAGCGGGAAAGAGACCCAGTACTTC. Protein product: CASSFSGKETQYF.

The chain couples TRBV19 to TRBJ1-5; 8 bases agree with TRBD1. Per the germline V gene, CDR1 is LNHDA and CDR2 is SQIVND (reference sequence). The J segment lost 4 bases and the V segment lost 4 bases, leaving 6 bases of the junction unmatched. CDR3 size: 15 residues. The CDR3 DNA reads as TGTGCCAGTAGTACCCTCGGACAGGGAAATCAGCCCCAGCATTTT. Translation gives CASSTLGQGNQPQHF.

The V gene is TRBV19, the J gene TRBJ1-3; D unclear. Trimming left V 7 bases short and J 0 bases short, with 19 bases between. Germline V CDR1 and CDR2: LNHDA, SQIVND (reference sequence). The CDR3 runs 17 residues. CDR3 protein: CASMGSDSSISGNTIYF. In DNA form, the CDR3 reads TGTGCCAGTATGGGATCGGACTCCTCCATCTCTGGAAACACCATATATTTT. Full variable domain (outside the CDR3, taken from reference TRBV19 and TRBJ1-3): DGGITQSPKYLFRKEGQNVTLSCEQNLNHDAMYWYRQDPGQGLRLIYYSQIVNDFQKGDIAEGYSVSREKKESFPLTVTSAQKNPTAFYLCASMGSDSSISGNTIYFGEGSWLTVV.

This clone has only one observation. This chain joins TRBV7-6 and TRBJ2-7; possible D gene TRBD2, 6 bases. The V gene lost 6 bases and the J gene lost 7 bases, with 16 bases spanning the gap. Germline CDR1 is SGHVS and CDR2 is FNYEAQ. The CDR3 covers 13 residues. The CDR3 protein is CASRKNSGGEQYF. In DNA, the CDR3 is TGTGCCAGCAGAAAGAACAGTGGGGGGGAGCAGTACTTC. Full variable domain (missing parts from reference TRBV7-6 and TRBJ2-7): GAGVSQSPRYKVTKRGQDVALRCDPISGHVSLYWYRQALGQGPEFLTYFNYEAQQDKSGLPNDRFSAERPEGSISTLTIQRTEQRDSAMYRCASRKNSGGEQYFGPGTRLTVT.

J is TRBJ2-1 and V is TRBV7-3, with 9 bases fitting TRBD2. From germline, CDR1 is SGHTA and CDR2 FQGTGA. The CDR3 has 14 residues. J lost 7 bases, V lost 5 bases, and 6 bases had no gene match. CDR3: CASSADSGRNEQFF. In nucleotides, the CDR3 is TGTGCCAGCAGCGCCGACAGCGGGAGGAATGAGCAGTTCTTC.

The rearrangement uses TRBV5-1 and TRBJ2-6, with D possibly TRBD1 on 6 matching bases. CDR1 and CDR2 (germline): SGHRS, YFSETQ. The CDR3 has 16 residues. Trimming cost V 0 bases and J 2 bases, with 9 bases left between them. The CDR3 DNA reads TGCGCCAGCAGCTTGGAGTGGGGGCCTGGGGCCAACGTCCTGACTTTC. Translated, it gives CASSLEWGPGANVLTF.

The chain employs TRBV19 and TRBJ1-1; 8 bases line up with TRBD1. The junction had 12 bases not matched to a gene; V was cut back by 8 bases and J by 7 bases. Looked up from germline, CDR1 is LNHDA and CDR2 is SQIVND (reference sequence). This CDR3 is built from 14 residues. The CDR3 region has the DNA TGTGCCAGTGGCGGACAGGGCTATATAGGTGAAGCTTTCTTT. Encoded protein: CASGGQGYIGEAFF.

The V call is TRBV6-5, the J call TRBJ1-1; D might be TRBD1 (6 bases). This CDR3 comprises 14 residues. The germline V gene has CDR1 MNHEY and CDR2 SVGAGI. The V end lost 0 bases, the J end lost 11 bases, and 16 bases lay between the germline ends. The CDR3 spells CASSYSARGVGAFF. The CDR3 nucleotides are TGTGCCAGCAGTTACTCGGCCAGGGGCGTGGGTGCTTTCTTT.

CDR3 loop: CASSDFSAGSYEQYF. The CDR3, as DNA: TGTGCCAGCAGTGATTTTTCCGCCGGTTCCTACGAGCAGTACTTC. The chain links TRBV2 to TRBJ2-7; D gene ambiguous. Trimming took 3 bases from V and 1 from J, leaving 13 bases between them. Germline CDR1 is SNHLY and CDR2 is FYNNEI. This CDR3 is built from 15 residues.

The chain is built from TRBV4-1 and TRBJ1-1; 7 nucleotides line up with TRBD1. This CDR3 is built from 16 residues. Trimming cost V 4 bases and J 2 bases; bases outside gene matches: 10. Germline V lookup: CDR1 MGHRA, CDR2 YSYEKL. The CDR3 reads CASSPLRVGGNTEAFF. CDR3 sequence (DNA): TGCGCCAGCAGCCCCTTGAGGGTAGGGGGCAACACTGAAGCTTTCTTT.

This clone was seen only a few times. The chain links TRBV29-1 to TRBJ1-1, with 8 bases matching TRBD1. From germline, CDR1 is SQVTM and CDR2 ANQGSEA. The CDR3 is made up of 13 amino acids. The trim removed 7 bases at V and 1 base at J, leaving 5 bases unmatched. The CDR3 region has the DNA TGCAGCGCCAGGGGGCTATGGAACACTGAAGCTTTCTTT. Residues: CSARGLWNTEAFF. The full variable domain, rest sourced from reference TRBV29-1 and TRBJ1-1, is SAVISQKPSRDICQRGTSLTIQCQVDSQVTMMFWYRQQPGQSLTLIATANQGSEATYESGFVIDKFPISRPNLTFSTLTVSNMSPEDSSIYLCSARGLWNTEAFFGQGTRLTVV.

This chain uses TRBV5-1 with TRBJ2-3; TRBD1 is a possible D gene (6 bases). The V gene lost 0 bases and the J gene lost 5 bases, with 10 bases spanning the gap. Germline values: CDR1 SGHRS, CDR2 YFSETQ. The CDR3 totals 14 residues. The CDR3 nucleotides read TGCGCCAGCAGCTTGGTGACAGGAGGAGATACGCAGTATTTT. As protein: CASSLVTGGDTQYF.

This clone was recorded once. The chain joins TRBV5-1 to TRBJ2-5, with TRBD1 as a possible D gene (6 bases). This CDR3 is built from 14 residues. V gave up 1 base and J gave up 5 bases, with 12 bases separating them. Germline values: CDR1 SGHRS, CDR2 YFSETQ. In DNA form, the CDR3 reads TGCGCCAGCAGCTTGCAGGGGCAAGCCGAGACCCAGTACTTC. It codes for CASSLQGQAETQYF.